Described below is a single T cell receptor (beta chain) sequence and its context. Its antigen is undetermined. This sample was taken from a study of T cell responses to AZD1222 COVID-19 vaccine. Measured with immunoSEQ multiplex PCR; TCRdb has only the in-frame clones, and not every one. The data hold about 99,000 clones, with over 70% observed a single time. This CDR3 region has 15 residues. CDR1 is DFQATT and CDR2 is SNEGSKA in the germline V gene (reference sequence). V was cut by 3 bases and J by 5 bases, with 19 bases left in between. Study-level results: Donors, mostly white British, included more females; clonal diversity was possibly underestimated. After the peak T cell response, and only then, were repertoires sampled.

The origin of this receptor is an adult in good health. The material sequenced was peripheral blood, taken on day 0 of AZD1222 vaccination. This chain joins TRBV20-1 and TRBJ2-5; D is tentatively TRBD1 or TRBD2 (5 bases each). The CDR3 is CSASGGTGIRETQYF. CDR3 coding DNA: TGCAGTGCTAGTGGTGGGACCGGAATTCGGGAGACCCAGTACTTC.